Shown below are 23 T cell receptor beta chains from a single sample sequenced in a study of shared T cell receptors in the human thymus. TCRdb keeps only in-frame clones here, not all; method: immunoSEQ multiplex PCR. The sample yields hundreds of thousands of clones, over 75% seen once. This sample also appeared in a second study, on human thymus T cells.

Sample: thymocytes. These receptors were collected from a boy younger than two with a congenital heart defect.

With regard to this clone: The sample holds other DNA sequences that translate to the same CDR3. The rearrangement uses TRBV18 and TRBJ1-4; D unresolved. V shed 1 base and J shed 7 bases, with 10 bases lying between them. This CDR3 comprises 14 residues. The germline V gene has CDR1 KGHSH and CDR2 LQKENI. The CDR3 sequence: CASSPRRGGEKLFF. The CDR3 DNA reads TGTGCCAGCTCACCACGAAGAGGTGGTGAAAAACTGTTTTTT.

The V gene is TRBV4-3, the J gene TRBJ2-1; D possibly corresponds to TRBD2 (5 bases). Per the germline V gene, CDR1 is LGHNA and CDR2 is YSLEER. Trimming stripped 2 bases from V and 3 bases from J, with 17 bases between. This CDR3 region has 17 residues. CDR3 bases: TGCGCCAGCAGCCAAAAGGGAACGGCGGGCTGCTACAATGAGCAGTTCTTC. Protein: CASSQKGTAGCYNEQFF.

The sample holds one count of this clone. The chain recombines TRBV5-1 with TRBJ2-5; unclear D gene. V was pared by 4 bases and J by 5 bases, with 6 bases between. Germline V gene sequence: CDR1 SGHRS, CDR2 YFSETQ. The CDR3 loop spans 11 amino acids. The DNA for the CDR3 is TGCGCCAGCAGCCACCGGGAGACCCAGTACTTC. It specifies CASSHRETQYF.

The chain combines TRBV18 with TRBJ1-2, with no clear D. The CDR3 is made up of 14 amino acids. Between the trimmed V and J ends, which lost 1 base and 0 bases, there was a span of 6 bases. Germline V CDR1 and CDR2: KGHSH, LQKENI. Written as DNA, the CDR3 is TGTGCCAGCTCACCACTTTATGCTAACTATGGCTACACCTTC. As protein: CASSPLYANYGYTF.

This chain joins TRBV4-3 and TRBJ2-3; a possible D gene is TRBD2 (6 bases). Between the trimmed V and J ends, which lost 0 bases and 3 bases, there was a span of 13 bases. Per germline, CDR1 LGHNA and CDR2 YSLEER. The CDR3 length is 16 residues. The CDR3 region has the DNA TGCGCCAGCAGCCAAGATTGGGGGGAAGCAACAGATACGCAGTATTTT. It is translated as CASSQDWGEATDTQYF.

The table lists this clone with a count of one. The rearrangement uses TRBV4-1 and TRBJ2-1; 13 bases map to TRBD2. Germline V gene sequence: CDR1 MGHRA, CDR2 YSYEKL. Trimming removed 2 bases from V and 0 bases from J; junction bases left unmatched: 7. The CDR3 is 19 residues long. The CDR3 region is CASSQQATSGGSSYNEQFF. The DNA for the CDR3 is TGCGCCAGCAGCCAACAAGCGACTAGCGGGGGGAGCTCCTACAATGAGCAGTTCTTC.

The J gene is TRBJ2-5, the V gene TRBV5-6; 9 positions match TRBD2. The CDR3 runs 18 residues. Germline-derived CDR1 and CDR2 are SGHDT and YYEEEE. V trimming: 4 bases; J trimming: 4 bases; junction bases outside the gene matches: 17. The CDR3 reads CASSPRSGRSYEGETQYF. CDR3 DNA sequence: TGTGCCAGCAGCCCGCGTAGCGGGAGATCCTACGAGGGAGAGACCCAGTACTTC. Supplemented by reference TRBV5-6 and TRBJ2-5, the full variable domain reads DAGVTQSPTHLIKTRGQQVTLRCSPKSGHDTVSWYQQALGQGPQFIFQYYEEEERQRGNFPDRFSGHQFPNYSSELNVNALLLGDSALYLCASSPRSGRSYEGETQYFGPGTRLLVL.

J is TRBJ2-7 and V is TRBV9, with D maybe TRBD2 (6 bases). The germline V gene has CDR1 SGDLS and CDR2 YYNGEE. The V end was cut by 4 bases, the J end by 3 bases, with 23 bases between. The CDR3 is 17 residues long. CDR3 amino acids: CASSTRGDSGMVYEQYF. The CDR3 DNA is TGTGCCAGCAGCACTCGCGGGGATAGCGGCATGGTCTACGAGCAGTACTTC.

The chain has TRBV28 and TRBJ2-7; 7 bases line up with TRBD1. Germline loops: CDR1 MDHEN, CDR2 SYDVKM. V shed 2 bases, J shed 7 bases, and the junction held 20 bases outside the gene matches. The CDR3 covers 18 residues. CDR3 loop: CASSLRPPSRGFLREQYF. The CDR3 DNA reads as TGTGCCAGCAGTTTACGTCCCCCCAGCAGGGGGTTTCTAAGGGAGCAGTACTTC.

The chain uses TRBV19 and TRBJ1-2; possible D gene TRBD1, 6 bases. Per germline, CDR1 LNHDA and CDR2 SQIVND (reference sequence). There are 13 residues in the CDR3. The V end was cut by 5 bases, the J end by 8 bases, with 15 bases between. The CDR3 DNA is TGTGCCAGTAGTTCCCAGGGGTTTGACGGCTACACCTTC. Translated: CASSSQGFDGYTF.

The table lists this clone with a count of one. The CDR3 region is CASSVRGGTTYGYTF. The CDR3 nucleotides are TGTGCCAGCAGCGTACGGGGGGGCACGACCTATGGCTACACCTTC. The rearrangement joins TRBV9 to TRBJ1-2, with a possible D match to TRBD1 (6 bases). Trimming stripped 1 base from V and 4 bases from J, with 14 bases between. Looked up from germline, CDR1 is SGDLS and CDR2 is YYNGEE. The length of the CDR3 is 15 residues.

The rearrangement links TRBV5-4 to TRBJ2-5; 9 bases map to TRBD2. This CDR3 comprises 15 residues. The junction had 7 bases not matched to a gene; V was cut back by 1 base and J by 6 bases. Germline CDR1 and CDR2: SGHNT and YYREEE (reference sequence). The CDR3 here is CASSLIAGEVKTQYF. In DNA form, the CDR3 reads TGTGCCAGCAGCTTGATAGCGGGAGAGGTAAAGACCCAGTACTTC.

V gene TRBV14 combines with J gene TRBJ2-7; D might be TRBD2 (6 bases). In germline, CDR1 is SGHDN, CDR2 FVKESK. This CDR3 region has 17 residues. The V and J ends lost 0 bases and 5 bases respectively, with 20 bases between them. CDR3 amino acids: CASSQDLSTGEVNEQYF. CDR3 sequence (DNA): TGTGCCAGCAGCCAAGATTTAAGTACGGGAGAAGTCAACGAGCAGTACTTC.

This chain uses TRBV20-1 with TRBJ2-1; D is unresolved. V was pared by 6 bases and J by 6 bases, with 9 bases between. In germline, CDR1 is DFQATT, CDR2 SNEGSKA (reference sequence). The CDR3 sequence is 11 residues long. CDR3: CSAPVGNEQFF. The CDR3 DNA reads as TGCAGTGCCCCGGTTGGCAATGAGCAGTTCTTC.

The chain couples TRBV16 to TRBJ1-5, with a tentative D call TRBD1 (5 bases). Germline V gene lookup returns CDR1 KGHSY and CDR2 FQNENV. The CDR3 is 17 residues long. V was shortened by 4 bases and J by 0 bases, with 16 bases between the two germline ends. CDR3 DNA sequence: TGTGCCAGCAGCCCCGATAGGGGTGACTTTAGCAATCAGCCCCAGCATTTT. Amino acid sequence: CASSPDRGDFSNQPQHF.

The chain links TRBV11-2 to TRBJ2-2, with 11 bases matching TRBD2. This CDR3 has 18 residues. CDR1 is SGHAT, CDR2 FQNNGV, per germline. V shed 5 bases and J 3 bases; nucleotides not matched to a gene: 11. CDR3 loop: CASSPSGSGRADTGELFF. The CDR3 DNA reads as TGTGCCAGCAGCCCAAGTGGTAGCGGGAGGGCCGACACCGGGGAGCTGTTTTTT. The full variable domain, in which reference TRBV11-2 and TRBJ2-2 provide the parts outside the CDR3, is EAGVAQSPRYKIIEKRQSVAFWCNPISGHATLYWYQQILGQGPKLLIQFQNNGVVDDSQLPKDRFSAERLKGVDSTLKIQPAKLEDSAVYLCASSPSGSGRADTGELFFGEGSRLTVL.

This chain connects TRBV6-4 to TRBJ2-7; tentative D call: TRBD2 (5 bases). The germline V gene encodes CDR1 MRHNA and CDR2 SNTAGT. Trimming pared 4 bases from V and 2 bases from J, leaving 12 bases between. The CDR3 contains 14 residues. In nucleotides, the CDR3 is TGTGCCAGCAGTGTGACCGGGAACACCTACGAGCAGTACTTC. Translation gives CASSVTGNTYEQYF.

The V call is TRBV30, the J call TRBJ2-7, with 10 bases identical to TRBD1. The junction had 6 bases not matched to a gene; V was cut back by 4 bases and J by 6 bases. Germline CDR1 reads GTSNPN; CDR2 reads SVGIG (reference sequence). The CDR3 totals 13 residues. CDR3 in DNA: TGTGCCTGGAAAGGGGACAGGGGAAGCGAGCAGTACTTC. Translation: CAWKGDRGSEQYF.

The chain links TRBV19 to TRBJ1-2; TRBD1 agrees at 8 bases. This CDR3 comprises 12 residues. The germline V gene encodes CDR1 LNHDA and CDR2 SQIVND (reference sequence). Trimming at V came to 7 bases and at J to 8 bases, leaving 6 bases not matched to a gene. Written as DNA, the CDR3 is TGTGCCAGTAAGACAGGGGCGGACGGCTACACCTTC. Translation: CASKTGADGYTF. The full variable domain, in which reference TRBV19 and TRBJ1-2 provide the parts outside the CDR3, is DGGITQSPKYLFRKEGQNVTLSCEQNLNHDAMYWYRQDPGQGLRLIYYSQIVNDFQKGDIAEGYSVSREKKESFPLTVTSAQKNPTAFYLCASKTGADGYTFGSGTRLTVV.

The V call is TRBV5-6, the J call TRBJ2-2, with 9 bases aligning to TRBD1. The V and J ends lost 4 bases and 3 bases, in that order; junction bases with no gene match: 7. Germline V gene data show CDR1 as SGHDT and CDR2 as YYEEEE. This CDR3 spans 16 amino acids. CDR3 region: CASSHNRDRDTGELFF. The CDR3 DNA follows: TGTGCCAGCAGCCACAACCGGGACAGGGACACCGGGGAGCTGTTTTTT. The complete variable domain, with remaining parts taken from reference TRBV5-6 and TRBJ2-2, reads DAGVTQSPTHLIKTRGQQVTLRCSPKSGHDTVSWYQQALGQGPQFIFQYYEEEERQRGNFPDRFSGHQFPNYSSELNVNALLLGDSALYLCASSHNRDRDTGELFFGEGSRLTVL.

The chain uses TRBV5-1 and TRBJ2-5; D gene unclear. Trimming stripped 0 bases from V and 1 base from J, with 7 bases between. The CDR3 extends over 14 amino acids. Germline CDR1 SGHRS, CDR2 YFSETQ. The CDR3 loop reads CASSLGLLQETQYF. For the CDR3, the DNA is TGCGCCAGCAGCTTGGGGCTTCTCCAAGAGACCCAGTACTTC.

The genes are TRBV7-3 and TRBJ2-7; maybe TRBD1 (6 bases). Germline loops: CDR1 SGHTA, CDR2 FQGTGA. CDR3 size: 15 residues. Trimming removed 1 base from V and 2 bases from J, with 12 bases in between. CDR3 sequence: CASSLRGHGTYEQYF. In nucleotides, the CDR3 is TGTGCCAGCAGCTTAAGGGGACACGGTACCTACGAGCAGTACTTC.

The chain employs TRBV4-1 and TRBJ2-7; 7 bases fit TRBD1. CDR1 MGHRA and CDR2 YSYEKL come from the germline V gene. This CDR3 comprises 14 residues. Trimming took 6 bases from V and 3 from J; bases not matched to a gene: 8. This CDR3 reads CASSEDRLNYEQYF. CDR3 coding DNA: TGCGCCAGCAGTGAGGACAGGTTGAACTACGAGCAGTACTTC.